This passage covers 21 T cell receptor beta chains from one sample sequenced in a study of beta chain features in type 1 diabetes. Study observations and caveats: There was a moderate but significant shortening of TCRB CDR3s in all four CD4+ subsets of Type 1 diabetes patients.

These receptors have no identified antigens. The whole isolated RNA underwent reverse transcription, so sequencing captured expressed TCRB transcripts. The assay was immunoSEQ multiplex PCR, and TCRdb's table has in-frame clones only and misses some. The top ten clones hold about 0.6% of a sample with 400,000 or so clones, around 10% of them seen once. Source material: central memory CD4+ T cells from blood. All receptors derive from a young man with type 1 diabetes.

This clone has only a few counts. The V call is TRBV25-1, the J call TRBJ2-2; D is undetermined. V dropped 8 bases and J dropped 1 base, with 11 bases sitting between them. The germline V gene has CDR1 MGHDK and CDR2 SYGVNS. The CDR3 runs to 14 residues. CDR3: CASLSQLNTGELFF. The DNA for the CDR3 is TGTGCCAGCCTTTCTCAGCTGAACACCGGGGAGCTGTTTTTT. Variable domain in full (rest from reference TRBV25-1 and TRBJ2-2): EADIYQTPRYLVIGTGKKITLECSQTMGHDKMYWYQQDPGMELHLIHYSYGVNSTEKGDLSSESTVSRIRTEHFPLTLESARPSHTSQYLCASLSQLNTGELFFGEGSRLTVL.

Many counts were recorded for this clone. The rearrangement uses TRBV7-9 and TRBJ2-1; no definite D call. The V gene's germline CDR1 is SEHNR and CDR2 FQNEAQ (reference sequence). V gave up 8 bases and J gave up 1 base, with 12 bases separating them. There are 14 residues in the CDR3. CDR3 protein: CASPSATSYNEQFF. CDR3 nucleotides: TGTGCCAGCCCAAGTGCTACGTCCTACAATGAGCAGTTCTTC.

V and J are TRBV6-6 and TRBJ2-6; D gene unclear. V was shortened by 2 bases and J by 0 bases, with 8 bases between the two germline ends. Germline V gene data show CDR1 as MNHNY and CDR2 as SVGAGI (reference sequence). The CDR3 runs to 16 residues. The CDR3, as DNA: TGTGCCAGCAGTTACCGGTCTAGCTCTGGGGCCAACGTCCTGACTTTC. Translation: CASSYRSSSGANVLTF.

The rearrangement links TRBV2 to TRBJ1-5, with TRBD1 as a possible D gene (6 bases). V was clipped by 3 bases and J by 2 bases, with 14 bases between them. The germline V gene has CDR1 SNHLY and CDR2 FYNNEI. This CDR3 comprises 16 residues. In DNA, the CDR3 is TGTGCCAGCAGTGATGGGTGGACAGCCGGCAATCAGCCCCAGCATTTT. Translating gives CASSDGWTAGNQPQHF.

The V call is TRBV2, the J call TRBJ1-1; D unresolved. This CDR3 contains 14 residues. Trimming left V 4 bases short and J 1 base short, with 10 bases between. Germline CDR1 reads SNHLY; CDR2 reads FYNNEI. CDR3: CASSGHGPNTEAFF. The CDR3 nucleotides read TGTGCCAGCAGTGGTCATGGTCCGAACACTGAAGCTTTCTTT.

The chain links TRBV7-2 to TRBJ1-5; a weak D match, TRBD1 (6 bases). Trimming pared 4 bases from V and 1 base from J, leaving 17 bases between. Germline V CDR1 and CDR2: SGHTA, FQGNSA. The CDR3 is 17 residues long. The CDR3 coding sequence is TGTGCCAGCAGCTCCTATAAGGGGGACGTGAGCAATCAGCCCCAGCATTTT. Amino acid sequence: CASSSYKGDVSNQPQHF. The variable domain in full, with the rest retrieved from reference TRBV7-2 and TRBJ1-5, is GAGVSQSPSNKVTEKGKDVELRCDPISGHTALYWYRQSLGQGLEFLIYFQGNSAPDKSGLPSDRFSAERTGGSVSTLTIQRTQQEDSAVYLCASSSYKGDVSNQPQHFGDGTRLSIL.

This clone was seen more than once but under ten times. V is TRBV6-5 and J is TRBJ1-2, with 8 bases lining up with TRBD1. CDR1 MNHEY and CDR2 SVGAGI come from the germline V gene. This CDR3 is built from 13 residues. With 5 bases clipped from V and 8 bases from J, the junction kept 7 bases outside the gene matches. In DNA, the CDR3 is TGTGCCAGCAGTGAGGACAGGGAAGAAGGCTACACCTTC. This sequence encodes CASSEDREEGYTF.

This clone was counted only a few times. J is TRBJ2-1 and V is TRBV28; no clear D gene. V lost 4 bases and J lost 0, with 13 bases in between. The CDR3 is 16 amino acids. Per germline, CDR1 MDHEN and CDR2 SYDVKM. The CDR3 protein is CASSWTWEASYNEQFF. The DNA for the CDR3 is TGTGCCAGCAGTTGGACGTGGGAAGCCTCCTACAATGAGCAGTTCTTC.

V gene TRBV4-2 combines with J gene TRBJ2-7; D possibly matches TRBD1 or TRBD2 (5 bases each). The CDR3 sequence is 15 residues long. Per germline, CDR1 LGHNA and CDR2 YNFKEQ. The V gene lost 3 bases and the J gene lost 5 bases, with 17 bases spanning the gap. The CDR3 reads CASSQGDARWDEQYF. The DNA of the CDR3 is TGTGCCAGCAGCCAGGGGGACGCCCGTTGGGACGAGCAGTACTTC.

This clone was seen a few times. In DNA form, the CDR3 reads TGTGCCAGCAGCCCGGGACAGCGGGGGGCCGGCCCTTACGAGCAGTACTTC. Residues: CASSPGQRGAGPYEQYF. The chain employs TRBV9 and TRBJ2-7, with 9 bases that match TRBD2. The germline V gene encodes CDR1 SGDLS and CDR2 YYNGEE. This CDR3 contains 17 residues. The V segment lost 4 bases and the J segment 4 bases; nucleotides outside the gene matches: 15.

This clone has only a few counts. This rearrangement joins TRBV28 to TRBJ1-2; possibly TRBD1 for D (5 bases). Per the germline V gene, CDR1 is MDHEN and CDR2 is SYDVKM. This CDR3 region has 14 residues. V was trimmed by 7 bases and J by 5 bases, leaving 17 bases between them. This CDR3 is CASTPANRFYGYTF. The CDR3 DNA reads as TGTGCCAGCACCCCCGCCAACAGGTTTTATGGCTACACCTTC.

This clone occurred a few times. The chain employs TRBV6-6 and TRBJ2-3, with unresolved D. Germline V gene sequence: CDR1 MNHNY, CDR2 SVGAGI (reference sequence). Trimming took off 4 bases at V and 2 bases at J, with 13 bases between the two ends. The length of the CDR3 is 15 residues. The CDR3: CASSSTITATDTQYF. The CDR3 DNA follows: TGTGCCAGCAGTTCCACTATTACAGCCACAGATACGCAGTATTTT.

This chain uses TRBV28 with TRBJ2-5, with D hard to call. Looked up from germline, CDR1 is MDHEN and CDR2 is SYDVKM. V was trimmed by 5 bases and J by 3 bases, leaving 1 base between them. The CDR3 covers 10 residues. CDR3 nucleotide sequence: TGTGCCAGCAGTGAAGAGACCCAGTACTTC. This gives the protein CASSEETQYF.

This clone showed up just a few times. V and J are TRBV5-1 and TRBJ1-1; D is uncertain. Trimming left V 2 bases short and J 3 bases short, with 11 bases between. The CDR3 sequence is 14 residues long. Looked up from germline, CDR1 is SGHRS and CDR2 is YFSETQ. CDR3 DNA sequence: TGCGCCAGCAGCTTAGAGTTAGGACACACTGAAGCTTTCTTT. Its translation: CASSLELGHTEAFF.

The V gene is TRBV27, the J gene TRBJ1-1; D gene unclear. Germline lookup yields CDR1 MNHEY and CDR2 SMNVEV (reference sequence). The CDR3 loop spans 13 amino acids. Trimming shortened V by 3 bases and J by 1 base, and 6 bases separated the two germline ends. The CDR3 region is CASSFGENTEAFF. For the CDR3, the DNA is TGTGCCAGCAGTTTTGGGGAGAACACTGAAGCTTTCTTT.

This clone has only a few counts. The rearrangement joins TRBV7-2 to TRBJ2-5; 8 bases line up with TRBD2. The ends lost 3 bases at V and 5 bases at J; junction bases unmatched: 5. CDR1 SGHTA and CDR2 FQGNSA come from the germline V gene. This CDR3 has 14 residues. The CDR3 protein is CASSFFGGAETQYF. Written as DNA, the CDR3 is TGTGCCAGCAGCTTTTTCGGGGGGGCGGAGACCCAGTACTTC.

This clone was seen only a few times. The chain links TRBV19 to TRBJ2-6; D ambiguous. The CDR3 is made up of 15 amino acids. Per germline, CDR1 LNHDA and CDR2 SQIVND (reference sequence). The ends were cut back, 1 base at V and 0 bases at J, with 4 bases in the middle. In DNA form, the CDR3 reads TGTGCCAGTAGTATAGTGGCCTCTGGGGCCAACGTCCTGACTTTC. Its protein is CASSIVASGANVLTF.

This clone was seen a few times. The chain is built from TRBV18 and TRBJ2-1, with 14 nucleotides matching TRBD2. The J segment lost 8 bases and the V segment lost 3 bases, leaving 3 bases of the junction unmatched. CDR3 size: 15 residues. CDR1 and CDR2 from the germline V gene are KGHSH and LQKENI. CDR3 sequence reads: CASSPTSGRAYEQFF. In nucleotides, the CDR3 is TGTGCCAGCTCACCGACTAGCGGGAGGGCCTATGAGCAGTTCTTC.

J is TRBJ2-7 and V is TRBV21-1; TRBD2, the table's D call, lacks a check against the DNA. TRBV21-1 is a documented pseudogene. The CDR3 spans 15 residues. CDR3 sequence reads: CASNRQGLAGDEQYF. The DNA of the CDR3 is TGTGCCAGCAATCGGCAGGGACTAGCGGGAGACGAGCAGTACTTC.

This clone appeared many times. The CDR3 here is CAAEPQVLHGELFF. CDR3 coding DNA: TGTGCCGCTGAGCCACAAGTACTCCACGGGGAGCTGTTTTTT. The V and J genes are TRBV6-6 and TRBJ2-2; unclear D gene. The V gene's germline CDR1 is MNHNY and CDR2 SVGAGI (reference sequence). V was cut by 11 bases and J by 7 bases, with 20 bases left in between. This CDR3 has 14 amino acids.

This clone was seen a few times. The chain employs TRBV5-1 and TRBJ2-7; D not certain. Trimming shortened V by 7 bases and J by 1 base, and 12 bases separated the two germline ends. Germline assignment: CDR1 SGHRS and CDR2 YFSETQ. This CDR3 has 13 residues. This CDR3 is CASGHPTSYEQYF. In DNA form, the CDR3 reads TGCGCCAGCGGCCACCCCACTTCCTACGAGCAGTACTTC.